This TCR beta chain was documented in a study of blood T cell repertoires in COVID-19. Sequencing was performed with immunoSEQ multiplex PCR; in TCRdb, only in-frame clones are kept and a portion is missing. Of 250,000 to 350,000 clones in the sample, 70% to 90% are singletons; the top ten hold roughly an eighth. This clone was counted once. Per germline, CDR1 SGDLS and CDR2 YYNGEE. The V segment lost 4 bases and the J segment 4 bases; nucleotides outside the gene matches: 12. The CDR3 is 18 residues long. Sequencing was done on a sample of peripheral blood. The TCR sequence derives from a woman aged 60-70 years with acute or convalescent COVID-19. The J gene is TRBJ2-1, the V gene TRBV9, with 12 nucleotides matching TRBD2. The CDR3 DNA follows: TGTGCCAGCAGCCTTAACCCGAGACTAGCGGGAGCTTACAATGAGCAGTTCTTC. Amino acids: CASSLNPRLAGAYNEQFF.